The clone carrying this T cell receptor (beta chain) was counted many times. Its target is not known. Orbital computed tomography, together with clinical symptoms, serum thyroxine, TRAb and thyroid ultrasound, was used for diagnosis. Isolation of PBMCs was performed using 8 to 10 ml of fresh peripheral blood. The data were obtained in a study of Graves' ophthalmopathy and Graves' hyperthyroidism. Study-level background: Upon initial diagnosis and before any treatment, peripheral blood was collected. Study results and limitations: Blood samples also showed most expanded thyroid clonotypes exceeding 0.001 frequency.

Using RNA transcripts, the TCR beta CDR3 regions were amplified. Scientists carried out first-round RT-PCR using HTBI primers and then a second-round multiplex PCR. One entry per CDR3 protein, called by TCRdb with MiXCR from the multiplex PCR reads. The sample records hundreds of thousands of distinct CDR3 sequences, just over 40% being singletons. V lost 5 bases and J 9 bases, leaving 17 bases between the germline ends. The CDR3 is 14 amino acids. In germline, CDR1 is SGHTA, CDR2 FQGNSA. This TCR was sampled from an adult man with Graves' ophthalmopathy. Source material: peripheral blood. The chain couples TRBV7-2 to TRBJ1-3; D remains ambiguous. The CDR3 bases are TGTGCCAGCAGCCCCTATAAATCGGGAGCCACCATATATTTT. Amino acids: CASSPYKSGATIYF. Using reference TRBV7-2 and TRBJ1-3 for the parts outside the CDR3, the full variable domain is GAGVSQSPSNKVTEKGKDVELRCDPISGHTALYWYRQSLGQGLEFLIYFQGNSAPDKSGLPSDRFSAERTGGSVSTLTIQRTQQEDSAVYLCASSPYKSGATIYFGEGSWLTVV.